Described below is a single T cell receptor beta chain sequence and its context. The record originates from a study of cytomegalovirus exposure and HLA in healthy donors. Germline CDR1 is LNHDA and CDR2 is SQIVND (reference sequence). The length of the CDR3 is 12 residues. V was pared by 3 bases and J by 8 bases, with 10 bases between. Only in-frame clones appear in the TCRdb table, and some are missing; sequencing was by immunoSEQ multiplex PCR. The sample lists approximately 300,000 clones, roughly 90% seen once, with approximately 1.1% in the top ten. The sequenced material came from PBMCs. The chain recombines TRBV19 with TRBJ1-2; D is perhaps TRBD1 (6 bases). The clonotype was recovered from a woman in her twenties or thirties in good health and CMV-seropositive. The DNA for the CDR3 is TGTGCCAGTAGTATGGGGGCGAGAGGCTACACCTTC. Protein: CASSMGARGYTF.